This is a list of T cell receptor beta chains from one sample in a study of identical twins. TCRdb called the 5' RACE reads again in MiXCR, with one record for every CDR3 protein. The data hold 200,000 to 250,000 distinct CDR3 sequences, with 7.5% observed a single time. The same sample was also studied in work on yellow fever vaccine responses in identical twins.

Source material: memory (CD45RO+) T cells sorted from blood. All receptors come from a woman aged 18-29 years in good health. The CDR3 runs from the conserved cysteine through the conserved F or W. A D gene is named only where the DNA matches it firmly. Clone size is shown for a subset of rows, as once, few, many or a class of expanded clone.

TRBV18	few	TRBJ2-3	-	TGTGCCAGCTCACCAGGGCGGGGCGGAGATACGCAGTATTTT	CASSPGRGGDTQYF
TRBV9	-	TRBJ2-3	-	TGTGCCAGCAGCGTAAGGGGGACGGGCGACGCTACGCAGTATTTT	CASSVRGTGDATQYF
TRBV20-1	many	TRBJ2-7	-	TGCAGTGCTAGCTACCGGCGGACGACCTACGAGCAGTACTTC	CSASYRRTTYEQYF
TRBV28	few	TRBJ2-7	-	TGTGCCAGCGCTCCCATTCGGGGGAGCTCCTACGAGCAGTACTTC	CASAPIRGSSYEQYF
TRBV7-9	few	TRBJ1-1	TRBD1	TGTGCCAGCAGCCTGGGGACAGGGGTGAACACTGAAGCTTTCTTT	CASSLGTGVNTEAFF
TRBV20-1	-	TRBJ1-6	-	TGCAGTGTCCCCGGGTCCTCCGTTTCACCCCTCCACTTT	CSVPGSSVSPLHF
TRBV5-6	many	TRBJ2-7	-	TGTGCCAGCAGCTTGAGGCAAGCCTACGAGCAGTACTTC	CASSLRQAYEQYF
TRBV9	few	TRBJ2-5	-	TGTGCCAGCAGCCTCCGTAGCGCCCTCGGAGGAGAGACCCAGTACTTC	CASSLRSALGGETQYF
TRBV6-1	few	TRBJ2-3	-	TGTGCCAGCAGTCCCCGCGGGCGAAGCACAGATACGCAGTATTTT	CASSPRGRSTDTQYF
TRBV4-3	-	TRBJ2-1	TRBD2	TGCGCCAGCAGCCAAGACCTTAGCGGGGCGTCCTACAATGAGCAGTTCTTC	CASSQDLSGASYNEQFF
TRBV20-1	many	TRBJ1-6	TRBD1	TGCAGTGCTAGAGAAAGACAGGGGGATTCACCCCTCCACTTT	CSARERQGDSPLHF
TRBV7-2	many	TRBJ2-2	-	TGTGCCAGCAGCTTAAGAGCGAACACCGGGGAGCTGTTTTTT	CASSLRANTGELFF
TRBV7-9	few	TRBJ1-2	TRBD1	TGTGCCAGCAGCTCTAAGACAGGGCTTGACTATGGCTACACCTTC	CASSSKTGLDYGYTF
TRBV12-3/TRBV12-4	many	TRBJ2-3	-	TGTGCCAGCTCCCGGGGGGCGGTCGCAGATACGCAGTATTTT	CASSRGAVADTQYF
TRBV28	few	TRBJ2-5	TRBD2	TGTGCCAGCAGCCTGGTTTCGGGAGGGAGGGAGACCCAGTACTTC	CASSLVSGGRETQYF
TRBV9	many	TRBJ1-2	-	TGTGCCAGCAGCGCCCGCGGACAGTTGCACTATGGCTACACCTTC	CASSARGQLHYGYTF
TRBV19	many	TRBJ2-2	-	TGTGCCAGTAGCCCCTTGCTAAGGAACACCGGGGAGCTGTTTTTT	CASSPLLRNTGELFF
TRBV18	-	TRBJ1-4	-	TGTGCCAGCTCACCAGTTGTTTCTCAGGCCGGCGGTGAAAAACTGTTTTTT	CASSPVVSQAGGEKLFF
TRBV5-1	few	TRBJ2-3	TRBD2	TGCGCCAGCAGCTCCGGGACTAGAACTAGCACAGATACGCAGTATTTT	CASSSGTRTSTDTQYF
TRBV20-1	-	TRBJ2-5	-	TGCAGTGCTCACTTATACGGTTCTCAAGAGACCCAGTACTTC	CSAHLYGSQETQYF
TRBV5-1	-	TRBJ1-1	-	TGCGCCAGCAGCCCGTGGGAGGGAGACACTGAAGCTTTCTTT	CASSPWEGDTEAFF
TRBV12-3/TRBV12-4	many	TRBJ1-5	-	TGTGCCAGCAGTTTTTTGGGCAGCAATCAGCCCCAGCATTTT	CASSFLGSNQPQHF
TRBV6-2/TRBV6-3	-	TRBJ2-5	-	TGTGCCAGCAGCATGACGGGGCCTAAGAAGACCCAGTACTTC	CASSMTGPKKTQYF
TRBV30	few	TRBJ2-1	-	TGTGCCTGGAATAAATACACCGATGAGCAGTTCTTC	CAWNKYTDEQFF
TRBV20-1	-	TRBJ2-1	TRBD2	TGCAGTGCGCCCTCCCGGGGGGGTGGGAATGAGCAGTTCTTC	CSAPSRGGGNEQFF
TRBV6-4	many	TRBJ2-3	-	TGTGCCAGCAGTGAGGCTGGCACAGATACGCAGTATTTT	CASSEAGTDTQYF
TRBV28	many	TRBJ2-1	TRBD2	TGTGCCAGCAGTTTAAGGGAGCGGGAGTTCGTGGATGAGCAGTTCTTC	CASSLREREFVDEQFF
TRBV7-7	many	TRBJ2-7	TRBD1	TGTGCTAGCAGCCCTGACAGGGACTCCTACGAGCAGTACTTC	CASSPDRDSYEQYF
TRBV4-2	many	TRBJ2-1	-	TGTGCCAGCAGCCAGACAGCTTACAATGAGCAGTTCTTC	CASSQTAYNEQFF
TRBV10-3	few	TRBJ2-7	TRBD1	TGTGCCATCAGCCCGGGACAGGGGTACGAGCAGTACTTC	CAISPGQGYEQYF
TRBV29-1	-	TRBJ2-2	TRBD2	TGCAGCGTAGCCGGGACTAGCGGTTCCGGGGAGCTGTTTTTT	CSVAGTSGSGELFF
TRBV7-8	-	TRBJ2-5	-	TGTGCCAGCAGCTTAAGGGGGAACGCCCTGACCGGAGAGACCCAGTACTTC	CASSLRGNALTGETQYF
TRBV7-2	-	TRBJ2-1	TRBD2	TGTGCCAGCAGCTTAATTCGGACTAGCGGTGGTGAGCAGTTCTTC	CASSLIRTSGGEQFF
TRBV30	many	TRBJ1-5	TRBD1	TGTGCCTGGAGGGCCCAGGGGGGAAGCAATCAGCCCCAGCATTTT	CAWRAQGGSNQPQHF
TRBV6-5	few	TRBJ2-7	-	TGTGCCAGCAGTTCCCTGGGGGCCGCCTACGAGCAGTACTTC	CASSSLGAAYEQYF
TRBV5-5	many	TRBJ1-6	-	TGTGCCAGCAGCTTGGTGCTCGGACAGCCGGGTAGTAATTCACCCCTCCACTTT	CASSLVLGQPGSNSPLHF
TRBV7-8	-	TRBJ2-2	-	TGTGCCAGCAGCCCCCGGGGCAAGACGAACACCGGGGAGCTGTTTTTT	CASSPRGKTNTGELFF
TRBV6-1	many	TRBJ1-1	-	TGTGCCAGCAGCCCACAACTAGCGGACACTGAAGCTTTCTTT	CASSPQLADTEAFF
TRBV7-2	many	TRBJ1-2	-	TGTGCCAGCAGCTTAGCTTATGGTGGCAGGGGTCTTGGCTACACCTTC	CASSLAYGGRGLGYTF
TRBV3-1	many	TRBJ1-3	-	TGTGCCAGCAGCCAAGATTACAATGTCGGGAACACCATATATTTT	CASSQDYNVGNTIYF
TRBV7-8	-	TRBJ2-7	TRBD2	TGTGCCAGCAGGTCTAGCGGGGGGCAGGGTGAGCAGTACTTC	CASRSSGGQGEQYF